Listed below are T cell receptor beta chains from one sample, sequenced in a study of T cell repertoires in cytomegalovirus infection. One entry per CDR3 protein, called by TCRdb with MiXCR from the reads. This repertoire shows 300,000 or so distinct CDR3 sequences, about a quarter found once; its top ten account for 11% to 15%. What was sequenced was PBMCs. These receptors were obtained from a human donor in good health (CMV status not recorded). Some clones in this sample may be carry-over from other donors' samples. CDR3s include the opening cysteine and the closing phenylalanine or tryptophan. D genes are given only for firm matches. Not all rows give a size; the values are once, few, many and, for expanded clones, a class.

j_call v_call d_call clone_size cdr3_aa cdr3_nt
TRBJ1-2 TRBV7-2 - - CASSLDDRNYGYTF TGTGCCAGCAGCTTAGATGACAGAAACTATGGCTACACCTTC
TRBJ1-5 TRBV2 TRBD1 - CASTGQKSNQPQHF TGTGCCAGCACGGGACAGAAAAGCAATCAGCCCCAGCATTTT
TRBJ2-7 TRBV7-2 TRBD1 many CASSFHRGPSSYEQYF TGTGCCAGCAGCTTCCACAGGGGCCCTAGCTCCTACGAGCAGTACTTC
TRBJ2-5 TRBV5-3 TRBD1 - CASSLRTGVTTQYF TGTGCCAGCAGCTTACGAACAGGGGTGACGACCCAGTACTTC
TRBJ2-1 TRBV5-4 - few CASSARSGHNEQFF TGTGCCAGCAGCGCGAGGAGCGGCCACAATGAGCAGTTCTTC
TRBJ2-1 TRBV2 TRBD1 - CASRLPGQRGDNEQFF TGTGCCAGCAGACTTCCGGGACAGAGAGGCGACAATGAGCAGTTCTTC
TRBJ2-2 TRBV7-2 - many CASSLALRGAGELFF TGTGCCAGCAGCTTAGCGTTGAGAGGGGCCGGGGAGCTGTTTTTT
TRBJ2-2 TRBV28 - many CASSPGTANTGELFF TGTGCCAGCAGTCCGGGGACGGCGAACACCGGGGAGCTGTTTTTT
TRBJ2-1 TRBV7-9 TRBD1 few CASRYSGTGGYNEQFF TGTGCCAGCAGGTACTCCGGGACAGGGGGCTACAATGAGCAGTTCTTC
TRBJ1-6 TRBV5-6 - - CASRSAYYNSPLHF TGTGCCAGCAGGTCAGCCTACTATAATTCACCCCTCCACTTT